The entry below gives a single T cell receptor (beta chain) sequence along with its context. The data are from a study of T cell responses to AZD1222 COVID-19 vaccine. TCRdb's table, derived via immunoSEQ multiplex PCR, lists solely in-frame clones and lacks some. Here the sample spans 90,000 to 150,000 clones, roughly 88% being singletons. The germline CDR1 and CDR2 sequences are MNHNS and SASEGT. The CDR3 spans 18 residues. The ends were cut back, 3 bases at V and 2 bases at J, with 22 bases in the middle. This chain uses TRBV6-1 with TRBJ2-5, with D tentatively TRBD1 (6 bases). This specimen was peripheral blood, taken on day 0 of AZD1222 vaccination. This TCR came from an adult in good health. The CDR3 DNA follows: TGTGCCAGCAGTGAGGGGGCCTCTAGTTGGCAGGGGCAAGAGACCCAGTACTTC. It codes for CASSEGASSWQGQETQYF.